This passage covers 5 T cell receptor beta chains from one sample sequenced in a study of control samples from healthy donors and cancer patients. Sequenced by immunoSEQ multiplex PCR; TCRdb stores in-frame clones only, minus some. This sample has 78,000 or so clones, with roughly 84% found just once. Sequencing was done on a sample of blood. These receptors came from a woman in her 50s in good health.

V usage is TRBV4-1 and J usage is TRBJ1-1; 8 nucleotides match TRBD1. Germline assignment: CDR1 MGHRA and CDR2 YSYEKL. The CDR3 is 16 residues long. The V segment lost 1 base and the J segment 2 bases; nucleotides outside the gene matches: 6. CDR3 residues: CASSQGRGRINTEAFF. The CDR3 DNA reads TGCGCCAGCAGCCAAGGCAGGGGGCGGATAAACACTGAAGCTTTCTTT.

In the case of this clone: Other DNA sequences in the sample encode the same CDR3. The CDR3 sequence is CASSPPTHTDTQYF. CDR3 nucleotides: TGTGCCAGCTCACCACCCACCCATACAGATACGCAGTATTTT. The V gene is TRBV18, the J gene TRBJ2-3, with unresolved D. Germline CDR1 KGHSH, CDR2 LQKENI. The CDR3 covers 14 residues. With 0 bases removed from V and 3 bases from J, the gap between germline ends came to 7 bases.

V and J are TRBV5-6 and TRBJ1-3; D uncertain. Germline CDR1 and CDR2: SGHDT and YYEEEE. This CDR3 is 16 amino acids long. The V end was cut by 4 bases, the J end by 0 bases, with 14 bases between. CDR3: CASSPINSYSGNTIYF. The CDR3 nucleotides are TGTGCCAGCAGCCCAATCAACTCCTACTCTGGAAACACCATATATTTT.

V is TRBV6-1 and J is TRBJ2-1; perhaps TRBD2 as D (7 bases). Deletions cut 1 base from V and 8 bases from J, with 18 bases between. Per germline, CDR1 MNHNS and CDR2 SASEGT. The length of the CDR3 is 16 residues. Written as DNA, the CDR3 is TGTGCCAGCAGTGAAGGCGGGGGCCCCTTTTTGGATGAGCAGTTCTTC. Its translation: CASSEGGGPFLDEQFF.

V gene TRBV3-1 (or the pseudogene TRBV3-2) combines with J gene TRBJ1-2; D is uncertain. Germline assignment: CDR1 LGHDT and CDR2 YNNKEL (reference sequence). The length of the CDR3 is 14 residues. V lost 0 bases to trimming and J lost 7 bases, with 12 bases between them. CDR3 amino acids: CASSQDRNRRGYTF. CDR3 in DNA: TGTGCCAGCAGCCAAGATCGAAATCGCCGTGGCTACACCTTC.